This T cell receptor (beta chain) was observed in a study of regulatory T cells in long-lasting Graves disease. Germline CDR1 reads SGHDN; CDR2 reads FVKESK. The junction had 8 bases not matched to a gene; V was cut back by 7 bases and J by 9 bases. This CDR3 is built from 13 residues. Time point of the sample: persistent/refractory GD, antithyroid drugs over 5 years with positive TRAb. PBMC-extracted RNA yielded the TCR library. Patients all came to the study from an endocrinology department in Xi'an, China. EDTA tubes received roughly 9 milliliters of collected peripheral blood. Construction of TCR beta libraries relied on iRepertoire HTBI primers and on Arm-PCR targeting CDR3 regions. Original processing notes: Samples revealed 62 TRBV and approximately 15 TRBJ segments. TCRdb re-derived calls from the multiplex PCR reads in MiXCR, one entry per CDR3 protein. In this record, the V and J calls reflect TCRdb's handling and not the investigators' own analysis. The sample has under 450,000 distinct CDR3 sequences; 20% to 25% are singletons.

Findings and caveats of the study: Limited sample numbers may have lowered accuracy.

Comment on this clonotype: What it recognizes is unknown.

The chain has TRBV14 and TRBJ2-7; 11 positions agree with TRBD1. Sequences were derived from peripheral blood mononuclear cells (PBMCs), sampled when the disease was refractory, from a patient treated with antithyroid drugs. This clonotype was sampled from a female donor with Graves disease. The CDR3 nucleotides are TGTGCCAGCAAGGGGACAGGGGGGCTTGTGCAGTACTTC. It specifies CASKGTGGLVQYF.